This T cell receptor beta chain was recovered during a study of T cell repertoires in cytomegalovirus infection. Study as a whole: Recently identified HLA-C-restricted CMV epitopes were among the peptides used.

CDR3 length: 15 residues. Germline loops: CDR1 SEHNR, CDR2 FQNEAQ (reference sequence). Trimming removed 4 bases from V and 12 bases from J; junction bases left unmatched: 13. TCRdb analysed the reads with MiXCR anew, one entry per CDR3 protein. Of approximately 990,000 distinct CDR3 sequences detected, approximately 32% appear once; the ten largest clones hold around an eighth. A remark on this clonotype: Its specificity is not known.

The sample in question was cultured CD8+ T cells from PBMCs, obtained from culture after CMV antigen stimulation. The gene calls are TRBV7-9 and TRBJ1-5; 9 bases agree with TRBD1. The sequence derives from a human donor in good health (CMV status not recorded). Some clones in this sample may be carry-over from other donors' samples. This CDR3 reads CASSSGTGGVRGQHF. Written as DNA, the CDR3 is TGTGCCAGCAGCTCAGGCACAGGGGGCGTCCGGGGCCAGCATTTT. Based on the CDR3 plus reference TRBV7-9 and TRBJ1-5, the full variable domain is DTGVSQNPRHKITKRGQNVTFRCDPISEHNRLYWYRQTLGQGPEFLTYFQNEAQLEKSRLLSDRFSAERPKGSFSTLEIQRTEQGDSAMYLCASSSGTGGVRGQHFGDGTRLSIL.